These 15 T cell receptor beta chains share one sample of origin, sequenced in a study of cytomegalovirus exposure and HLA in healthy donors. The primer mix had 60 Vbeta and 13 Jbeta primers. Assay used: immunoSEQ multiplex PCR; TCRdb lists only in-frame clones, some missing. In the table there are 190,000 or so clones, around 74% of which are singletons. The sample comprised PBMCs. Receptor source: a girl aged 5-17 years in good health and CMV-seropositive.

The CDR3 nucleotides are TGTGCCAGCAGTAGGGACAGGAGCAATCAGCCCCAGCATTTT. Its protein is CASSRDRSNQPQHF. The chain employs TRBV2 and TRBJ1-5, with 8 bases matching TRBD1. Germline assignment: CDR1 SNHLY and CDR2 FYNNEI. CDR3 length: 14 residues. The J segment lost 1 base and the V segment lost 5 bases, leaving 1 base of the junction unmatched.

The rearrangement uses TRBV6-5 and TRBJ1-1; D is uncertain. V was cut by 2 bases and J by 1 base, with 8 bases left in between. Looked up from germline, CDR1 is MNHEY and CDR2 is SVGAGI. The CDR3 is 14 amino acids. This CDR3 is CASSYVSENTEAFF. CDR3 sequence (DNA): TGTGCCAGCAGTTACGTATCAGAGAACACTGAAGCTTTCTTT.

The V call is TRBV28, the J call TRBJ2-7, with D possibly being TRBD1 (5 bases). Between the trimmed V and J ends, which lost 2 bases and 4 bases, there was a span of 15 bases. This CDR3 has 15 amino acids. The germline gives CDR1 MDHEN, CDR2 SYDVKM. CDR3 region: CASSLEYRTNYEQYF. DNA of the CDR3: TGTGCCAGCAGTTTAGAATATAGGACAAATTACGAGCAGTACTTC.

This chain joins TRBV5-4 and TRBJ2-2, with 14 bases fitting TRBD2. J gave up 4 bases and V 4 bases, and 9 bases lay outside the gene matches. Germline assignment: CDR1 SGHNT and CDR2 YYREEE (reference sequence). There are 18 residues in the CDR3. The CDR3 DNA reads as TGTGCCAGCAGCCCGGCGGGGGGACTAGCGGGGGTCACCGGGGAGCTGTTTTTT. As protein: CASSPAGGLAGVTGELFF. The full variable domain, in which reference TRBV5-4 and TRBJ2-2 provide the parts outside the CDR3, is ETGVTQSPTHLIKTRGQQVTLRCSSQSGHNTVSWYQQALGQGPQFIFQYYREEENGRGNFPPRFSGLQFPNYSSELNVNALELDDSALYLCASSPAGGLAGVTGELFFGEGSRLTVL.

This chain uses TRBV4-1 with TRBJ1-4; 9 nucleotides agree with TRBD1. This CDR3 spans 16 amino acids. CDR1 and CDR2 from the germline V gene are MGHRA and YSYEKL. J gave up 8 bases and V 3 bases, and 10 bases lay outside the gene matches. The CDR3 DNA sequence: TGCGCCAGCAGCCACGACCCGACAGGGGGAGAAGAAAAACTGTTTTTT. Protein product: CASSHDPTGGEEKLFF.

This clone showed up just a few times. The chain combines TRBV25-1 with TRBJ2-1; tentatively, D is TRBD2 (5 bases). Germline CDR1 and CDR2: MGHDK and SYGVNS. Deletions cut 1 base from V and 7 bases from J, with 14 bases between. This CDR3 is built from 15 residues. The CDR3 nucleotides read TGTGCCAGCAGTGAATCGGGGTTCCGTCGGAATGAGCAGTTCTTC. Translating it yields CASSESGFRRNEQFF. Using reference TRBV25-1 and TRBJ2-1 for the parts outside the CDR3, the full variable domain is EADIYQTPRYLVIGTGKKITLECSQTMGHDKMYWYQQDPGMELHLIHYSYGVNSTEKGDLSSESTVSRIRTEHFPLTLESARPSHTSQYLCASSESGFRRNEQFFGPGTRLTVL.

The chain combines TRBV19 with TRBJ1-6; 10 bases fit TRBD1. V shed 6 bases and J 7 bases; nucleotides not matched to a gene: 3. Looked up from germline, CDR1 is LNHDA and CDR2 is SQIVND (reference sequence). The CDR3 sequence is 14 residues long. In DNA form, the CDR3 reads TGTGCCAGTAGAGGGGACAGGGGAAATTCACCCCTCCACTTT. Translating gives CASRGDRGNSPLHF.

This clone was detected once. This sequence joins TRBV4-3 and TRBJ1-1; D is ambiguous. The V and J ends lost 4 bases and 2 bases respectively, with 14 bases between them. This CDR3 contains 15 residues. Germline V lookup: CDR1 LGHNA, CDR2 YSLEER. CDR3 in DNA: TGCGCCAGCAGCCCACAACTCGGAGGTAACACTGAAGCTTTCTTT. This gives the protein CASSPQLGGNTEAFF.

This clone was observed a handful of times. The V call is TRBV5-1, the J call TRBJ2-7; D possibly corresponds to TRBD2 (5 bases). V was pared by 3 bases and J by 2 bases, with 12 bases between. The CDR3 is 14 amino acids. The germline V gene has CDR1 SGHRS and CDR2 YFSETQ. The CDR3 is CASSWLGVPYEQYF. The CDR3 coding sequence is TGCGCCAGCAGCTGGCTCGGGGTCCCCTACGAGCAGTACTTC.

CDR3: CAWSVGGGVGGANVLTF. CDR3 in DNA: TGTGCCTGGAGTGTAGGGGGAGGGGTCGGTGGGGCCAACGTCCTGACTTTC. The chain combines TRBV30 with TRBJ2-6; a possible D gene is TRBD2 (7 bases). This CDR3 has 17 amino acids. Germline V gene sequence: CDR1 GTSNPN, CDR2 SVGIG (reference sequence). Trimming took off 0 bases at V and 3 bases at J, with 15 bases between the two ends.

V gene TRBV29-1 combines with J gene TRBJ1-1; D gene ambiguous. The CDR3 is 13 residues long. Germline V gene lookup returns CDR1 SQVTM and CDR2 ANQGSEA. The V end lost 5 bases, the J end lost 1 base, and 11 bases lay between the germline ends. The DNA of the CDR3 is TGCAGCGTTATACTTCAATGGAACACTGAAGCTTTCTTT. Protein sequence: CSVILQWNTEAFF.

The chain carries TRBV11-3 and TRBJ2-1, with 14 bases identical to TRBD2. The germline V gene encodes CDR1 SGHNT and CDR2 YENEEA. The J segment lost 5 bases and the V segment lost 5 bases, leaving 5 bases of the junction unmatched. The CDR3 spans 16 residues. DNA for the CDR3: TGTGCCAGCAGCGGACTAGCGGGGGGCCGGAACAATGAGCAGTTCTTC. Its translation is CASSGLAGGRNNEQFF. Based on the CDR3 plus reference TRBV11-3 and TRBJ2-1, the full variable domain is EAGVVQSPRYKIIEKKQPVAFWCNPISGHNTLYWYLQNLGQGPELLIRYENEEAVDDSQLPKDRFSAERLKGVDSTLKIQPAELGDSAVYLCASSGLAGGRNNEQFFGPGTRLTVL.

This chain connects TRBV25-1 to TRBJ2-1; 8 bases match TRBD2. Looked up from germline, CDR1 is MGHDK and CDR2 is SYGVNS. The CDR3 spans 15 residues. V lost 3 bases, J lost 3 bases, and 4 bases stayed unmatched. The CDR3 region has the DNA TGTGCCAGCAGTGATGCGGGGGGCCTCTACAATGAGCAGTTCTTC. It yields the protein CASSDAGGLYNEQFF.

J is TRBJ2-3 and V is TRBV19, with 7 bases matching TRBD1. Trimming took 8 bases from V and 0 from J; bases not matched to a gene: 8. This CDR3 contains 15 residues. The germline CDR1 and CDR2 sequences are LNHDA and SQIVND (reference sequence). CDR3 sequence: CASSATGFSTDTQYF. In nucleotides, the CDR3 is TGTGCCAGTTCGGCGACAGGGTTTAGCACAGATACGCAGTATTTT.

V is TRBV4-3 and J is TRBJ2-7; 14 bases match TRBD2. Germline V gene lookup returns CDR1 LGHNA and CDR2 YSLEER. Trimming removed 3 bases from V and 3 bases from J; junction bases left unmatched: 1. The CDR3 consists of 15 residues. The CDR3 DNA sequence: TGCGCCAGCAGCCACGGGACTAGCGGGGGCTACGAGCAGTACTTC. Its protein product is CASSHGTSGGYEQYF.